The rows below give T cell receptor beta chains drawn from one sample of a study of T cell changes during pregnancy in multiple sclerosis. Sequencing used immunoSEQ multiplex PCR; TCRdb keeps in-frame clones, though not all of them. The sample lists roughly 100,000 clones, 91% occurring once. The sequencing used peripheral blood, collected after pregnancy. These receptors all come from a female donor in good health, enrolled as a control in a pregnancy study. Each CDR3 is given with its conserved first and last residue. Size values are once, few and many counts, or a class for expanded clones, and some rows have none.

clone_size	v_call	cdr3_aa
-	TRBV6-5	CASSYGLTEVKETQYF
-	TRBV7-2	CASSLAGLAGDEQFF
-	TRBV7-9	CASSFRSGGLYNEQFF
-	TRBV2	CASSERGGETQYF
-	TRBV6-1	CASTHSGANVLTF
-	TRBV6-6	CASTPQGTNTEAFF
once	TRBV5-1	CASSLDRGYYEQYF
-	TRBV7-2	CASSLVGRRELFF
-	TRBV2	CASAGALQETQYF
once	TRBV5-5	CASSPRTAANYGYTF
-	TRBV6-5	CASSPRGGRTDTQYF
once	TRBV6-6	CASSTDRLSQYF
-	TRBV9	CASSVGSGTGEQYF
-	TRBV6-5	CASGRGGNVETQYF
-	TRBV7-3	CASSLGSGGANRQFF
few	TRBV4-3	CASSQEDRGREEQYF
-	TRBV10-3	CAITNRDRAEAFF
-	TRBV13	CASSLRLDQETQYF
-	TRBV10-3	CAISESGTGKQPQHF
-	TRBV4-3	CASSIEEPGKGPLCSNQPQHF
few	TRBV7-3	CASSFQGNTEAFF
-	TRBV6-6	CASSSNRDYEQYF
-	TRBV7-2	CASSTSGTGVSYGYTF
few	TRBV27	CASSLFVGGRGEQYF
-	TRBV4-1	CASSPTGIEQYF
-	TRBV1	CTSSQDGAGNTEAFF